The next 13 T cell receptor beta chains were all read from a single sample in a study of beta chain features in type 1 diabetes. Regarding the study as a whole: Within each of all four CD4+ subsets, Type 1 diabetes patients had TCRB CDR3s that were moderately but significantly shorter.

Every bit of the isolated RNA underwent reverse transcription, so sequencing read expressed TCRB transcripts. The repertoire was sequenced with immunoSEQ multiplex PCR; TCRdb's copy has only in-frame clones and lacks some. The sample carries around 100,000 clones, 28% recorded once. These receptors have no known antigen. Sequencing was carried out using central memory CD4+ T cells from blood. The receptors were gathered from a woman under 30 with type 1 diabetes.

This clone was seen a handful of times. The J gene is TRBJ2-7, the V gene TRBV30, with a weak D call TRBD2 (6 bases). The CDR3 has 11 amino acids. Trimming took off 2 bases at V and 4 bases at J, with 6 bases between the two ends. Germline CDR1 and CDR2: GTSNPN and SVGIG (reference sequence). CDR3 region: CAWSSGYEQYF. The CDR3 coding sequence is TGTGCCTGGAGTAGCGGGTACGAGCAGTACTTC.

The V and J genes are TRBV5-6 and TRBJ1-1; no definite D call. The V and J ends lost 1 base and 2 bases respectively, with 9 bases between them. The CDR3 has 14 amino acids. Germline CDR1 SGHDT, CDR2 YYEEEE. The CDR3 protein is CASSLLGSNTEAFF. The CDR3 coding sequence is TGTGCCAGCAGCTTGCTAGGGAGTAACACTGAAGCTTTCTTT.

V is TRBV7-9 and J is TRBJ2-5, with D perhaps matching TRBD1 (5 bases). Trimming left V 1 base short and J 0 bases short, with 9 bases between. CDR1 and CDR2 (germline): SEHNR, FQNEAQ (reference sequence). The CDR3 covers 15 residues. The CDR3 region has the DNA TGTGCCAGCAGCTTAGTATGGACACACCAAGAGACCCAGTACTTC. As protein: CASSLVWTHQETQYF.

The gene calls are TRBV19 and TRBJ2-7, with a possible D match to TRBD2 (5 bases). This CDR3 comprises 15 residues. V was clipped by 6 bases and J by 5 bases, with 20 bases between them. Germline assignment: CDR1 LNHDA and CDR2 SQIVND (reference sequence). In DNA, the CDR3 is TGTGCCAGTAGGAGGGTCCTCCTTGGCGGTGACGAGCAGTACTTC. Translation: CASRRVLLGGDEQYF.

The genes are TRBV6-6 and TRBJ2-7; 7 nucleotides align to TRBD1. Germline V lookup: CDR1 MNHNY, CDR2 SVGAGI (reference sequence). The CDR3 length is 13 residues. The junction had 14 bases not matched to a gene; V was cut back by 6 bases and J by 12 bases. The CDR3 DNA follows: TGTGCCAGCAGCCCCCGACAGGGCGCCCGACGGTACTTC. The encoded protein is CASSPRQGARRYF.

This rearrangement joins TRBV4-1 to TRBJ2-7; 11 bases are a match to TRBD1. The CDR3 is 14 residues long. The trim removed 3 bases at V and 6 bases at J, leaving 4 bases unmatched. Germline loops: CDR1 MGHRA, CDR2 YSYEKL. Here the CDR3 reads CASSHGQGAGEQYF. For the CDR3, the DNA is TGCGCCAGCAGCCATGGACAGGGGGCTGGCGAGCAGTACTTC.

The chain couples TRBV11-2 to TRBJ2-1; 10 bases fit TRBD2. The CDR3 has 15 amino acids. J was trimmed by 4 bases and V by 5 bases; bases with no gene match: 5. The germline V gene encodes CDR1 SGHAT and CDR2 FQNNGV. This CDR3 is CASSPRTSGYNEQFF. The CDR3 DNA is TGTGCCAGCAGCCCCAGGACTAGCGGTTACAATGAGCAGTTCTTC.

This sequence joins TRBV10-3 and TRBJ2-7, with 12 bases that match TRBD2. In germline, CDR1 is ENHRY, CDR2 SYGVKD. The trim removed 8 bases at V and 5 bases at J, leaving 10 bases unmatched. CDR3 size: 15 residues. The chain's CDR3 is CAIGAGLAGSDEQYF. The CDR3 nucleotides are TGTGCCATCGGGGCCGGACTAGCGGGAAGCGACGAGCAGTACTTC.

The CDR3 nucleotides are TGCGCCAGCAGCCCCGGACAGGCCCCAGATACGCAGTATTTT. Translation gives CASSPGQAPDTQYF. This chain links TRBV5-1 with TRBJ2-3; 7 bases match TRBD1. Per the germline V gene, CDR1 is SGHRS and CDR2 is YFSETQ. The CDR3 sequence is 14 residues long. V shed 4 bases, J shed 4 bases, and the junction held 6 bases outside the gene matches.

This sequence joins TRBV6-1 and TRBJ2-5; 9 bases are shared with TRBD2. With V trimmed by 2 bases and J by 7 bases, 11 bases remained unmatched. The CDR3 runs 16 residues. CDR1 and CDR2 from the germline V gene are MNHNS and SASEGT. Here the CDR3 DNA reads TGTGCCAGCAGTGAATTGGGGACTAGCCCACTGGTGACCCAGTACTTC. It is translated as CASSELGTSPLVTQYF.

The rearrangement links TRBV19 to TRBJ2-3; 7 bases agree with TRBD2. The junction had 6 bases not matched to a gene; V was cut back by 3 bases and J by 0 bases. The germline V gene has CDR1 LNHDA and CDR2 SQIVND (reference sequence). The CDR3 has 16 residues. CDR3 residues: CASSIGNSGSTDTQYF. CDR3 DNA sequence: TGTGCCAGTAGTATTGGAAATAGCGGGAGCACAGATACGCAGTATTTT.

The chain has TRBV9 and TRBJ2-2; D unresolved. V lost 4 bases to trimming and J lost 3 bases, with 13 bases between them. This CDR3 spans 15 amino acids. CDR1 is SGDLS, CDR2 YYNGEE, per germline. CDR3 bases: TGTGCCAGCAGCCCCAGGTATTCCGACACCGGGGAGCTGTTTTTT. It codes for CASSPRYSDTGELFF.

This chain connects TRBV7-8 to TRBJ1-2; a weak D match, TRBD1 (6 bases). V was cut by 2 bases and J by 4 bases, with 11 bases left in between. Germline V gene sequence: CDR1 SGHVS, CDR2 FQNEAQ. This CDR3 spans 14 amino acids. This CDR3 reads CASSLQDSFYGYTF. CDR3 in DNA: TGTGCCAGCAGCTTACAGGACAGTTTCTATGGCTACACCTTC.